This T cell receptor (beta chain) originates from a study of blood T cell repertoires in COVID-19. On the study more broadly: Acute-phase and convalescent COVID-19 samples originated in the United States, Italy and Spain. Sources were T cells, B-cell-depleted T cells, or PBMCs; the material itself was cDNA or gDNA.

In the source study's methods: From reference gene primer amplification, estimates of nucleated cell counts were derived. Produced via immunoSEQ multiplex PCR; TCRdb's table is partial and in-frame only. The V and J calls and clone size were taken over from that table, and D and trimming were inferred from the DNA. The table has 250,000 or so clones, approximately 82% seen once. Germline CDR1 reads MNHEY; CDR2 reads SMNVEV (reference sequence). The CDR3 is 18 residues long. The V segment lost 2 bases and the J segment 0 bases; nucleotides outside the gene matches: 9. The source is a man aged 35 to 55 who had recovered from COVID-19. The chain is built from TRBV27 and TRBJ2-7, with 11 bases aligning to TRBD2. The specimen was peripheral blood. The CDR3 nucleotides are TGTGCCAGCAGTTTACGCCCTAGCGGGGGGCCTAGCTCCTACGAGCAGTACTTC. Amino acid sequence: CASSLRPSGGPSSYEQYF.